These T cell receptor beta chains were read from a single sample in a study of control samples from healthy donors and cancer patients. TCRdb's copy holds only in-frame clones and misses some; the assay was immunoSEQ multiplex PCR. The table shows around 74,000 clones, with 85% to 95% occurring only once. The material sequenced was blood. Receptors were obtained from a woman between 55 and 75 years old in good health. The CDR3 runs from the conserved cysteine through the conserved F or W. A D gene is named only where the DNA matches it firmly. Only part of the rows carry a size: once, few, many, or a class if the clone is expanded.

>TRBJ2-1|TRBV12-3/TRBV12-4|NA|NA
TGTGCCAGCACCGGTTCATACAATGAGCAGTTCTTC
CASTGSYNEQFF
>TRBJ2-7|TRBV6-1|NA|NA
TGTGCCAGCAGTGATATCGTGGCAGTACGCGAGCAGTACTTC
CASSDIVAVREQYF
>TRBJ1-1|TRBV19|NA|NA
TGTGCCAGTAGAAACAGGGCAGGGGACACTGAAGCTTTCTTT
CASRNRAGDTEAFF
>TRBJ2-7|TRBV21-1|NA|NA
TGTGCCAGCAGCTTCGGGAAGCTAGTGGCCTACGAGCAGTACTTC
CASSFGKLVAYEQYF
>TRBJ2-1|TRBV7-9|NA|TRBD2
TGTGCCAGCAGCAGGGGACTAGCGGGAGGAAGCTATGAGCAGTTCTTC
CASSRGLAGGSYEQFF
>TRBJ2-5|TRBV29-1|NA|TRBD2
TGCAGCGTTGAAACTAGCGGGAGTAGGCAAGAGACCCAGTACTTC
CSVETSGSRQETQYF
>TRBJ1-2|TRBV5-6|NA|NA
TGTGCCAGCAGCTTGTGGGGGGACTATGGCTACACCTTC
CASSLWGDYGYTF
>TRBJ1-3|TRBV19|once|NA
TGTGCCAGTACCCCCGTTCCGGGAAACACCATATATTTT
CASTPVPGNTIYF
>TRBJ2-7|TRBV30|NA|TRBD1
TGTGCCTGGAGTCCGGGACAGCCGAGCTCCTACGAGCAGTACTTC
CAWSPGQPSSYEQYF
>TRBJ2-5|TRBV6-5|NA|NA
TGTGCCAGCACCCTAGGCCCCCAAGAGACCCAGTACTTC
CASTLGPQETQYF
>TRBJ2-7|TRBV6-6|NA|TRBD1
TGTGCCAGCAATCCATCGATCGCAGGGGGCAGTTACGAGCAGTACTTC
CASNPSIAGGSYEQYF
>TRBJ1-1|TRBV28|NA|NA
TGTGCCAGCAGTGGGGCACGAAACACTGAAGCTTTCTTT
CASSGARNTEAFF
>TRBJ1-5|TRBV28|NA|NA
TGTGCCAGCAGTCCTAACAGGGACACACAGCATTTT
CASSPNRDTQHF
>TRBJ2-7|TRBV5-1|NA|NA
TGCGCCAGCAGCCGGCAGGAATCGGGAGAGCAGTACTTC
CASSRQESGEQYF
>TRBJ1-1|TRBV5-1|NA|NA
TGCGCCAGCAGCTTGAGTCGTCAGGGCGCGAGGAACACTGAAGCTTTCTTT
CASSLSRQGARNTEAFF
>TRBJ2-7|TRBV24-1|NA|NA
TGTGCCACCAGTGACCGTGGACACGATCCACAGTACTTC
CATSDRGHDPQYF
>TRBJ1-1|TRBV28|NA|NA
TGTGCCAGCTTTCCCTCCCTGGGGATGAACACTGAAGCTTTCTTT
CASFPSLGMNTEAFF
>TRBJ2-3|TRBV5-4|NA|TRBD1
TGTGCCAGCAGCTCGGGACAGGGGTTATCGCCCACGCAGTATTTT
CASSSGQGLSPTQYF
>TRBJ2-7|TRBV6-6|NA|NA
TGTGCCAGCAGTTACGAGTACTACGAGCAGTACTTC
CASSYEYYEQYF
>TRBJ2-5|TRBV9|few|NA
TGTGCCAGCAGCCGAGGAGAGACCCAGTACTTC
CASSRGETQYF
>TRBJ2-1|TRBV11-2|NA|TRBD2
TGTGCCAGCAGCTTAGTTGGGGGGGTCAACAATGAGCAGTTCTTC
CASSLVGGVNNEQFF
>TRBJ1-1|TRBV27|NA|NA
TGTGCCAGCAGTTCACTAGGGAGCACTGAAGCTTTCTTT
CASSSLGSTEAFF
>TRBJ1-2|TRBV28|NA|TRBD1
TGTGCCAGCAGCCAAACAGGGGGCAGTGGCTACACCTTC
CASSQTGGSGYTF
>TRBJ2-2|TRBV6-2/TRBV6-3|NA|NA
TGTGCCAGCAGTTACTCGATTGGCAGGGGAAACACCGGGGAGCTGTTTTTT
CASSYSIGRGNTGELFF
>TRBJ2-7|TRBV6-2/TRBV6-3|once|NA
TGTGCCAGCAGTTACTCGGGCGTTCCCTACGAGCAGTACTTC
CASSYSGVPYEQYF
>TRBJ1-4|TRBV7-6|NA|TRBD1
TGTGCCAGCAGCTTTTCTCCGGGACAGGGTAATGAAAAACTGTTTTTT
CASSFSPGQGNEKLFF
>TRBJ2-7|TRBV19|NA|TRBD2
TGTGCCACCCAGCGGGAGGGCTCCTACGAGCAGTACTTC
CATQREGSYEQYF
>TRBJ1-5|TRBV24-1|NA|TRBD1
TGTGCCACCAGTGACTCCCGACAGGGACTCGGTCAGCCCCAGCATTTT
CATSDSRQGLGQPQHF
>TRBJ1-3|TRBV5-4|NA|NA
TGTGCCAGCAGCTTCGGCGCCGAGAACTCTGGAAACACCATATATTTT
CASSFGAENSGNTIYF
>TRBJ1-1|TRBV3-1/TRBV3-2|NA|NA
TGTGCCAGCAGCCATACAGGGAGTGAAGCTTTCTTT
CASSHTGSEAFF
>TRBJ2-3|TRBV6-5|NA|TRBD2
TGTGCCAGCTGGTCTAGCGGGAGGGCCGAAGATACGCAGTATTTT
CASWSSGRAEDTQYF
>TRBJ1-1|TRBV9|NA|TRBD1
TGTGCCAGCAGCCCAGGGACAGGGGATAATGAAGCTTTCTTT
CASSPGTGDNEAFF
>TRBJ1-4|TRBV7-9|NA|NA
TGTGCCAGCAGCTTTATGGATGCATTGGGTGAAAAACTGTTTTTT
CASSFMDALGEKLFF
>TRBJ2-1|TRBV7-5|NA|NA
TGTGCCAGAAGCTTAGCAGTTATGAGCGGGAGAGGGTGCGACAATGAGCAGTTCTTC
CARSLAVMSGRGCDNEQFF
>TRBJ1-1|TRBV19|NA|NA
TGTGCCAGTAGTATAGTTCCAGGCCGTTTAGCTGAAGCTTTCTTT
CASSIVPGRLAEAFF
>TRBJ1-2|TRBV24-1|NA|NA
TGTGCCACCAGTGACCCTCTAGATGGCTACACCTTC
CATSDPLDGYTF
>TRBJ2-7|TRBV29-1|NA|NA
TGCAGCGTTGAAGGAACAGGGCTCCACGAGCAGTACTTC
CSVEGTGLHEQYF
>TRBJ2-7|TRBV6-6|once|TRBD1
TGTGCCAGCAGGCCACCGACAGGGACCTACGAGCAGTACTTC
CASRPPTGTYEQYF
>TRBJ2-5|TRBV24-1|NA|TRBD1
TGTGCCACCAGTGATGCCGGGACAGCCCAAGAGACCCAGTACTTC
CATSDAGTAQETQYF
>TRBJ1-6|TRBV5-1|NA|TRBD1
TGCGCCAGCAGCTTAACCGGGACAGGGAATTCACCCCTCCACTTT
CASSLTGTGNSPLHF
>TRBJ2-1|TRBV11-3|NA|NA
TGTGCCAGCAGCTTAGGTACCGATGAGCAGTTCTTC
CASSLGTDEQFF
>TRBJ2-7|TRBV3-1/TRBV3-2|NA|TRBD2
TGTGCCAGCAGCCAAAGAGGACCTAGCGGGAGTGTCGAGCAGTACTTC
CASSQRGPSGSVEQYF
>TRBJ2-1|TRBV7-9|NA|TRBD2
TGTGCCAGCAGCCTGAGCGGGAGGGCCAGCAATGAGCAGTTCTTC
CASSLSGRASNEQFF
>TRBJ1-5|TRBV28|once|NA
TGTGCCAGCAGGCAGGGACCGAATCAGCCCCAGCATTTT
CASRQGPNQPQHF
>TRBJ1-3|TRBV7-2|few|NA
TGTGCCAGCAGCTTAGGTCAGCCCTCCTCTGGAAACACCATATATTTT
CASSLGQPSSGNTIYF
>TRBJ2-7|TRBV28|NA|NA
TGTGCCAGCAGTTTACCAGGATACTACGAGCAGTACTTC
CASSLPGYYEQYF
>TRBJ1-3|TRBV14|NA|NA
TGTGCCAGCAGCCGCCTCGGAGGGCCTGGAAACACCATATATTTT
CASSRLGGPGNTIYF
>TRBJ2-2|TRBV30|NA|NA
TGTGCCTGGATAAGTCACACCGGGGAGCTGTTTTTT
CAWISHTGELFF
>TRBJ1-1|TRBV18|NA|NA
TGTGCCAGCTCCCGACAGGATGAAGCTTTCTTT
CASSRQDEAFF
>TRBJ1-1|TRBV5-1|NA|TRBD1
TGCGCCAGCAGCGATGGGACAGTGAACACTGAAGCTTTCTTT
CASSDGTVNTEAFF
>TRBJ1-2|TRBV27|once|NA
TGTGCCAGCAGTTCCCCTCCTAACTATGGCTACACCTTC
CASSSPPNYGYTF
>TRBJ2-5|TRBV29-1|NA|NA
TGCAGCGCTAACTCACTAGCCGGCGGGACCCAGTACTTC
CSANSLAGGTQYF
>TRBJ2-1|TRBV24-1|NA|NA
TGTGCCACCAGTGATCGCGGCGGACCAATCAATGAGCAGTTCTTC
CATSDRGGPINEQFF
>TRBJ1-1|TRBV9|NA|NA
TGTGCCAGCAGCGCCAGACAGGTGAACACTGAAGCTTTCTTT
CASSARQVNTEAFF